The rows below give T cell receptor beta chains drawn from one sample of a study of response to subunit inactivated influenza vaccine. TCRdb used MiXCR to reprocess the RT-PCR reads, holding one entry per CDR3 protein. There are more than 700,000 distinct CDR3 sequences in the sample; 21% occur only once, and 10% lies in the top ten. The material was PBMCs from blood, obtained roughly 5 days after vaccination. The receptor set was obtained from a man over 45 who received an inactivated influenza vaccine. Each CDR3 is given with its conserved first and last residue. D genes are given only for firm matches. The size entry is marked missing in some rows and otherwise reads once, few, many or a size class.

>TRBJ1-1|.|TRBV3-1|.
TGTGCCAGCAGCCAAGCTGTAATGAACACTGAAGCTTTCTTT
CASSQAVMNTEAFF
>TRBJ2-6|few|TRBV25-1|.
TGTGCCAGCAGTGCCCGGATCGGAGCCAACGTCCTGACTTTC
CASSARIGANVLTF
>TRBJ2-5|.|TRBV6-1|TRBD2
TGTGCCAGCAGAATACTAGCGGAAGAGACCCAGTACTTC
CASRILAEETQYF
>TRBJ2-3|few|TRBV4-2|TRBD2
TGTGCCAGCAGCCAAGATCAGGCTAGCGGGTCCGGCACAGATACGCAGTATTTT
CASSQDQASGSGTDTQYF
>TRBJ2-7|.|TRBV29-1|.
TGCAGCGCCCTGACAGAGCAATCCTACGAGCAGTACTTC
CSALTEQSYEQYF
>TRBJ2-7|.|TRBV28|TRBD2
TGTGCCCGCAGTGGGACTAGCGGCTACGAGCAGTACTTC
CARSGTSGYEQYF
>TRBJ2-7|few|TRBV7-9|TRBD2
TGTGCCAGCAGCTTAGTTGCGGGGGGCGACGAGCAGTACTTC
CASSLVAGGDEQYF
>TRBJ1-1|few|TRBV15|.
TGTGCCACCAGCAGAGGAGGCAGGGTCCCTGAAGCTTTCTTT
CATSRGGRVPEAFF
>TRBJ2-1|.|TRBV7-3|.
TGTGCCAGCAGCCGGGACTTCGGGTCCTACAATGAGCAGTTCTTC
CASSRDFGSYNEQFF
>TRBJ2-1|few|TRBV20-1|TRBD2
TGCAGTGCTAGAGAGTTTCCTAGCGGGAGCGTTGAGCAGTTCTTC
CSAREFPSGSVEQFF
>TRBJ1-6|few|TRBV20-1|TRBD1
TGCAGTGCTGTGACAGGGGGCTTAATTGGGTCACCCCTCCACTTT
CSAVTGGLIGSPLHF
>TRBJ2-7|.|TRBV29-1|TRBD2
TGCAGCGTTGAACTAGCGGGCTCCTACGAGCAGTACTTC
CSVELAGSYEQYF
>TRBJ2-2|.|TRBV20-1|.
TGCAGTCTTGGGGCCGAGAACACCGGGGAGCTGTTTTTT
CSLGAENTGELFF
>TRBJ2-3|few|TRBV9|TRBD2
TGTGCCAGCAGCGCCTCTAGCGGGGGGGCCGTTCCTCCGGATACGCAGTATTTT
CASSASSGGAVPPDTQYF
>TRBJ2-7|.|TRBV4-2|TRBD2
TGTGCCAGCAGCCAAGCGACTAGCGGGAGGAACGAGCAGTACTTC
CASSQATSGRNEQYF
>TRBJ1-1|.|TRBV12-3/TRBV12-4|.
TGTGCCAGCGCTGTATTGACTGAAGCTTTCTTT
CASAVLTEAFF
>TRBJ2-3|few|TRBV20-1|.
TGCAGTGCTAGTAACAGGCCCTCTAGCACAGATACGCAGTATTTT
CSASNRPSSTDTQYF
>TRBJ2-4|.|TRBV12-3/TRBV12-4|TRBD1
TGTGCCAGCAGTTTAACCACAGGGGTGGGCATTCAGTACTTC
CASSLTTGVGIQYF
>TRBJ1-2|.|TRBV5-1|.
TGCGCCAGCAGCTCTAATACACAAGCCACAGCGGATGGCTACACCTTC
CASSSNTQATADGYTF
>TRBJ2-1|few|TRBV7-6|.
TGTGCCAGCAGCTTAGTTCCTGATTTAGGTGAGCAGTTCTTC
CASSLVPDLGEQFF
>TRBJ2-5|.|TRBV5-1|.
TGCGCCAGCAGCTTGGAAGTCTGGGGGCGCGCAGAGACCCAGTACTTC
CASSLEVWGRAETQYF
>TRBJ1-2|many|TRBV28|.
TGTGCCAGCAGTTTTTCCCAGGGACGAGGTTGGGGCGGCTACACCTTC
CASSFSQGRGWGGYTF
>TRBJ2-5|.|TRBV5-5|TRBD2
TGTGCCAGCAGCTTTCTCCTGATAGCGGGATTCCAAGAGACCCAGTACTTC
CASSFLLIAGFQETQYF
>TRBJ1-1|many|TRBV12-3/TRBV12-4|.
TGTGCCAGCAGTCCGTTCGTGGGAAGCACTGAAGCTTTCTTT
CASSPFVGSTEAFF
>TRBJ2-1|many|TRBV12-3/TRBV12-4|TRBD1
TGTGCCAGCACGGACAGGGGGACCTACAATGAGCAGTTCTTC
CASTDRGTYNEQFF
>TRBJ2-3|few|TRBV28|.
TGTGCCAGCAGTTTATACGCCCGGACAGAATCAAGCACAGATACGCAGTATTTT
CASSLYARTESSTDTQYF
>TRBJ2-7|.|TRBV3-1|.
TGTGCCAGCAGCCATGGAGAACAGCTCATGGGGTCCTACGAGCAGTACTTC
CASSHGEQLMGSYEQYF
>TRBJ2-2|.|TRBV7-6|.
TGTGCCAGCAGCTATAGGGGCGCCTTTGGTACACCCGGGGAGCTGTTTTTT
CASSYRGAFGTPGELFF
>TRBJ2-7|few|TRBV29-1|TRBD1
TGCAGCGTTGAAGCCACGGGACAGCTCCACGAGCAGTACTTC
CSVEATGQLHEQYF
>TRBJ1-1|few|TRBV6-1|.
TGTGCCAGCAAACGGGACTTGAACACTGAAGCTTTCTTT
CASKRDLNTEAFF
>TRBJ1-5|.|TRBV5-1|.
TGCGCCAGCAGCTTGACAGGCGAGCCTAGCAATCAGCCCCAGCATTTT
CASSLTGEPSNQPQHF
>TRBJ2-2|few|TRBV12-3/TRBV12-4|.
TGTGCCAGCACGGGTGGGGGGCTAACCGGGGAGCTGTTTTTT
CASTGGGLTGELFF
>TRBJ1-2|.|TRBV25-1|TRBD1
TGTGCCAGCTCGGGACAGGGAGGCTATGGCTACACCTTC
CASSGQGGYGYTF
>TRBJ2-1|few|TRBV7-3|TRBD2
TGTGCCAGCAGCTACCGACTAGCTGGATACAATGAGCAGTTCTTC
CASSYRLAGYNEQFF
>TRBJ2-3|.|TRBV29-1|TRBD1
TGCAGCGTTGAAGTTACATGGGACAGAAAACTCGTTCCAGATACGCAGTATTTT
CSVEVTWDRKLVPDTQYF
>TRBJ2-3|few|TRBV20-1|TRBD2
TGCAGTGCCAATGCCATCGAGCGGGGTCTTAGCACAGATACGCAGTATTTT
CSANAIERGLSTDTQYF
>TRBJ2-1|.|TRBV15|.
TGTGCCACCAGCAGAGATTGGGGTTCGAGTGAGCAGTTCTTC
CATSRDWGSSEQFF